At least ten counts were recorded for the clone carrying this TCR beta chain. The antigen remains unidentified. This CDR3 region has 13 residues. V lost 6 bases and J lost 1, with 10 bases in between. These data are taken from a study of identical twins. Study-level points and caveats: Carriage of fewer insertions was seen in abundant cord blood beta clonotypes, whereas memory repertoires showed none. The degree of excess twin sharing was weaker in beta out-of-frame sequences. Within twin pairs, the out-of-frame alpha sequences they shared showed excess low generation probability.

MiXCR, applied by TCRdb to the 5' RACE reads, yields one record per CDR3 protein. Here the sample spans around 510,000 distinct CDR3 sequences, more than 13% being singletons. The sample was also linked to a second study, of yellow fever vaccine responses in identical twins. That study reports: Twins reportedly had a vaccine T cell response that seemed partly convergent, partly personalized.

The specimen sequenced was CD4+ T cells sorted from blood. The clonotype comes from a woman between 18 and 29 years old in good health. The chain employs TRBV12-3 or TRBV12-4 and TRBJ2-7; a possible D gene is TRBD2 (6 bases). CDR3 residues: CASRYRESYEQYF. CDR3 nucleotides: TGTGCCAGCAGGTATCGGGAGTCCTACGAGCAGTACTTC.